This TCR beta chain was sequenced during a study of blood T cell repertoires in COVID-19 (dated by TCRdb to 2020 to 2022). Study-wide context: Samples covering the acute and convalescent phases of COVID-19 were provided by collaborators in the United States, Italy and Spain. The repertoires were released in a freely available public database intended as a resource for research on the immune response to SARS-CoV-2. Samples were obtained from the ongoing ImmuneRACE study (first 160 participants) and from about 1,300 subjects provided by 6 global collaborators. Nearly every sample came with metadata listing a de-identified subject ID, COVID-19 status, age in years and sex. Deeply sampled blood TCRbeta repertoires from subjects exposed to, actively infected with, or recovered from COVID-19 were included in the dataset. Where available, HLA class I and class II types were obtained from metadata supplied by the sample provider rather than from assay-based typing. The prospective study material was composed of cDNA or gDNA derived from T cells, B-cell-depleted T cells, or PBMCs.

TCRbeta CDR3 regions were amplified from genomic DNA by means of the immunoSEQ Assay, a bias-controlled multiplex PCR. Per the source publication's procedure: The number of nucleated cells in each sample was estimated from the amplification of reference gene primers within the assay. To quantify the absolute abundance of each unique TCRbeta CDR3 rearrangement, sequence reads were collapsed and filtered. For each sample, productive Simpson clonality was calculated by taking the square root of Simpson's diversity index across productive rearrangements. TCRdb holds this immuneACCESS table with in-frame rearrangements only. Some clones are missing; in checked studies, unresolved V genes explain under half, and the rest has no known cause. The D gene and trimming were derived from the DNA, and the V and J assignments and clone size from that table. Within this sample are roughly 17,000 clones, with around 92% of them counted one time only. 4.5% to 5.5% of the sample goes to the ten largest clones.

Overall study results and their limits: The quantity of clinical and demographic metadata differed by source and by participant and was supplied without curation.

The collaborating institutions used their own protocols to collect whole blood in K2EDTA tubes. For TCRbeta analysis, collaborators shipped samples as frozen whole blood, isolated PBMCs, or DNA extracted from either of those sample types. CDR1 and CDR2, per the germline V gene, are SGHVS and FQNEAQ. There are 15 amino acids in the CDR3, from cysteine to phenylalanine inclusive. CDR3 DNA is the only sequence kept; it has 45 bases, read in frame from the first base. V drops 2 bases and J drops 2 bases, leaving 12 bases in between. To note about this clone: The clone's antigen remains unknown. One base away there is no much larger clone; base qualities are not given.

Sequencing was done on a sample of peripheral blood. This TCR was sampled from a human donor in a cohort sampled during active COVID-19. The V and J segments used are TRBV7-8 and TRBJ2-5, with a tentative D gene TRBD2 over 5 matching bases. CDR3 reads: CASSLWRASQETQYF. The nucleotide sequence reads TGTGCCAGCAGCTTATGGCGGGCCTCGCAAGAGACCCAGTACTTC.